This T cell receptor (beta chain) was identified during a study of CD8 T cells in ankylosing spondylitis. The study, taken as a whole, reports: Disease-associated clones were CD8+ and fairly uncommon in peripheral blood. Seemingly distinctive of ankylosing spondylitis blood was a TCR beta motif formed by eight highly homologous variants.

The V end lost 1 base, the J end lost 10 bases, and 19 bases lay between the germline ends. The CDR3 length is 15 residues. In germline, CDR1 is SEHNR, CDR2 FQNEAQ (reference sequence). In this sample, this clonotype turned up many times. Its matching antigen is unknown. TCRdb passed the 5' RACE reads through MiXCR, listing each CDR3 protein once. The sample shows some 140,000 distinct CDR3 sequences, around 7.9% of them seen only once. The source material was blood, either unsorted or a sorted T cell fraction (not recorded which). This clonotype was sampled from a female donor with ankylosing spondylitis or in good health (not recorded which). The chain has TRBV7-9 and TRBJ1-1; D is undetermined. The CDR3 bases are TGTGCCAGCAGCTTAGAAGGTGGAGGCCAGAGTACAGCTTTCTTT. Residues: CASSLEGGGQSTAFF.